A selection of T cell receptor beta chains follows, all from one sample in a study of T cell responses to AZD1222 COVID-19 vaccine. Assay used: immunoSEQ multiplex PCR; TCRdb lists only in-frame clones, some missing. The data contain some 130,000 clones, 84% of them singletons. The specimen comprised peripheral blood, sampled on day 0 of AZD1222 vaccination. These TCRs come from an adult in good health. Each CDR3 is given without its conserved first and last residue.

TRBJ1-6 TRBV9 ASSPQRTVNSPLH
TRBJ1-6 TRBV3-1/TRBV3-2 ASSRGSSSYNSPLH
TRBJ1-3 TRBV5-1 ASTPQGAAGNTIY
TRBJ2-5 TRBV5-1 ASTLSPGRGETQY
TRBJ1-3 TRBV5-5 ASSLTSGNTIY
TRBJ1-2 TRBV10-3 AISEAAGVEDYGYT
TRBJ1-2 TRBV5-1 ASSPEGRGGGYGYT
TRBJ2-7 TRBV10-3 AIKGTGGYEQY
TRBJ2-3 TRBV5-1 ASSLDPGTGRADTQY
TRBJ2-3 TRBV2 ASSAVGGGSADTQY
TRBJ2-7 TRBV10-3 AISDQQGKTYEQY
TRBJ2-1 TRBV28 ASSGSLGGKNYNEQF
TRBJ1-1 TRBV5-5 ASSSGQGQITEAF
TRBJ2-2 TRBV27 ASSLRWTGTGELF
TRBJ1-1 TRBV9 ASSVGGSTEAF
TRBJ1-1 TRBV27 ASSFLTSVTGGRGTEAF
TRBJ1-1 TRBV5-1 ASSLLVLGEGSGEAF
TRBJ2-5 TRBV4-2 ASSQGEADNQETQY
TRBJ2-3 TRBV9 ASSVGLAGASTDTQY
TRBJ1-1 TRBV4-2 ASSWGRMNTEAF
TRBJ1-6 TRBV15 ATSRDNTKNSPLH
TRBJ1-3 TRBV5-1 ASSLTGQGEWNTIY
TRBJ1-3 TRBV13 ASSPRPAPGNTIY
TRBJ1-6 TRBV9 ASSSGNRVYNSPLH
TRBJ1-3 TRBV28 ASSARADRAGNTIY
TRBJ1-5 TRBV19 ASSSRQGISNQPQH
TRBJ1-6 TRBV5-6 ASSLRLHGRSYNSPLH
TRBJ1-4 TRBV19 ATEGLPNEKLF
TRBJ1-1 TRBV7-8 ASSLVLQNTEAF
TRBJ2-7 TRBV27 ASSLNQVAFGYEQY
TRBJ2-7 TRBV7-9 ASRRRGTESYEQY
TRBJ1-3 TRBV25-1 ATSRTDSGNTIY
TRBJ2-5 TRBV7-2 ASSLQWGQETQY
TRBJ2-1 TRBV28 ATRQGGRNEQF
TRBJ2-3 TRBV7-9 ASSSLPSGPDTQY
TRBJ1-5 TRBV7-9 ASGHEGSNQPQH
TRBJ2-1 TRBV6-5 ASSHGQKQF
TRBJ1-1 TRBV3-1/TRBV3-2 ASSQFNEAF
TRBJ2-3 TRBV28 ASSASGAGY
TRBJ2-5 TRBV11-2 ASSYGGSRETQY
TRBJ2-3 TRBV28 ASSTSGDTQY
TRBJ1-1 TRBV28 ASRTGGSTAEAF
TRBJ1-5 TRBV5-5 ASSLVGGGDQPQH
TRBJ2-1 TRBV27 ASSSLRGGPYNEQF
TRBJ2-3 TRBV14 ASSQVRLRAGSTDTQY
TRBJ1-2 TRBV10-2 ASSESGGQGPYGYT
TRBJ2-5 TRBV9 ASSVATGQGQETQY
TRBJ2-6 TRBV11-3 ASSLSTLSGANVLT
TRBJ1-1 TRBV28 ASSSNRDRGTEAF
TRBJ1-1 TRBV28 ASTLKGLMAEAF
TRBJ2-7 TRBV6-5 ASSPGQGKTGEQY